The clone carrying this T cell receptor (beta chain) has ten or more counts. Its antigen is not known. Total RNA, at least 5 micrograms per sample, was extracted from PBMCs. This sample was taken from a study of blood T cells in healthy people across ages. The CDR3 is made up of 17 amino acids. The germline CDR1 and CDR2 sequences are MGHRA and YSYEKL. J lost 6 bases, V lost 1 base, and 8 bases had no gene match. Then a second PCR, running about 7 to 11 cycles, was carried out with a sample-barcoded 5' primer and a J-beta primer mix. One entry per CDR3 protein, called by TCRdb with MiXCR from the 5' RACE reads. The repertoire holds fewer than 800,000 distinct CDR3 sequences, with about 32% as singletons. Study-wide points: Diversity was higher, and naive CD4+ cells more numerous, in long-lived donors than in aged donors. The study found TCR beta diversity correlated strongly with naive T cell percentage.

This TCR was sampled from a woman over 75 in good health. Sequencing was done on a sample of blood. The chain couples TRBV4-1 to TRBJ1-4, with 10 bases fitting TRBD1. CDR3 sequence (DNA): TGCGCCAGCAGCCAAGGAATCTCCGGGACAGGGGATGAAAAACTGTTTTTT. This gives the protein CASSQGISGTGDEKLFF.